The text below deals with one TCR beta chain. The data derive from a study of blood T cell repertoires in COVID-19. Sequencing used immunoSEQ multiplex PCR; TCRdb keeps in-frame clones, though not all of them. The repertoire holds about 180,000 clones, with roughly 90% as singletons. Sequencing used peripheral blood. The TCR comes from a man aged 45-65 years with acute or convalescent COVID-19.

CDR3 coding DNA: TGTGCCAGCAGCTTAACGCCGACAGCAGATGGCTACACCTTC. It translates to CASSLTPTADGYTF. This chain links TRBV7-3 with TRBJ1-2; D might be TRBD1 (5 bases). The CDR3 has 14 amino acids. The V end lost 0 bases, the J end lost 6 bases, and 11 bases lay between the germline ends. CDR1 SGHTA and CDR2 FQGTGA come from the germline V gene.